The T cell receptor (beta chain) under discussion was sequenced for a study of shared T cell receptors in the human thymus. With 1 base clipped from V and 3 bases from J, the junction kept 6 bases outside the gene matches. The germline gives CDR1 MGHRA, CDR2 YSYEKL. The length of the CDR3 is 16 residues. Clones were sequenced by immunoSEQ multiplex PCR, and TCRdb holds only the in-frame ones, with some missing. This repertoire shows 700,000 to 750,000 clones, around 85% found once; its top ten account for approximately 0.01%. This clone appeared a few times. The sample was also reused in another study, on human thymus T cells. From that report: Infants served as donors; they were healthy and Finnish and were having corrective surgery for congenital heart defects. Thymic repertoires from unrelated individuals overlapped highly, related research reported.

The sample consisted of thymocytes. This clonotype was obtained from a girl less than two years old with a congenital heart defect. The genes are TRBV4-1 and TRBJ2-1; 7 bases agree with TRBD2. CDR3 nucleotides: TGCGCCAGCAGCCAAGTAAACGGGGGGTTCTACAATGAGCAGTTCTTC. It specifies CASSQVNGGFYNEQFF.